These 2 T cell receptor beta chains share one sample of origin, sequenced in a study of patients and donors after allogeneic stem cell transplantation (dated by TCRdb to the early 2020s). Libraries were built with RT-PCR. Sequencing used a NextSeq 550. TCRdb trimmed public reads at Q25 via fastp, called clones via MiXCR and kept in-frame beta chains. One record per CDR3 amino acid sequence lists the most common genes and DNA. In this sample the table shows about a million distinct CDR3 sequences, roughly 18% of which occur a single time. Under 6.5% of the sample rests with the top ten. Sequencing was done on a sample of blood, either unsorted or a sorted T cell fraction (not recorded which). The source of these receptors is a human donor who was either an allogeneic HSCT recipient or a stem cell or donor lymphocyte infusion donor (not recorded which). It is not recorded whose cells these are; they may come from a transplant donor.

The chain joins TRBV7-2 to TRBJ1-4; D is possibly TRBD1 (5 bases). This CDR3 is 16 amino acids long. CDR1 is SGHTA and CDR2 is FQGNSA in the germline V gene. V lost 10 bases to trimming and J lost 0 bases, with 18 bases between them. The CDR3 loop reads CATSLTGFTTNEKLFF. The CDR3 DNA sequence: TGTGCCACCTCACTAACAGGTTTTACAACTAATGAAAAACTGTTTTTT.

The chain recombines TRBV27 with TRBJ2-1; TRBD2 matches 15 bases. This CDR3 has 18 residues. Germline lookup yields CDR1 MNHEY and CDR2 SMNVEV (reference sequence). Unmatched junction bases numbered 9, after V lost 8 bases and J lost 1 base. The CDR3 nucleotides read TGTGCCAGCGCTCCCGGGACTAGCGGGGGGATATCCTACAATGAGCAGTTCTTC. Encoded protein: CASAPGTSGGISYNEQFF.